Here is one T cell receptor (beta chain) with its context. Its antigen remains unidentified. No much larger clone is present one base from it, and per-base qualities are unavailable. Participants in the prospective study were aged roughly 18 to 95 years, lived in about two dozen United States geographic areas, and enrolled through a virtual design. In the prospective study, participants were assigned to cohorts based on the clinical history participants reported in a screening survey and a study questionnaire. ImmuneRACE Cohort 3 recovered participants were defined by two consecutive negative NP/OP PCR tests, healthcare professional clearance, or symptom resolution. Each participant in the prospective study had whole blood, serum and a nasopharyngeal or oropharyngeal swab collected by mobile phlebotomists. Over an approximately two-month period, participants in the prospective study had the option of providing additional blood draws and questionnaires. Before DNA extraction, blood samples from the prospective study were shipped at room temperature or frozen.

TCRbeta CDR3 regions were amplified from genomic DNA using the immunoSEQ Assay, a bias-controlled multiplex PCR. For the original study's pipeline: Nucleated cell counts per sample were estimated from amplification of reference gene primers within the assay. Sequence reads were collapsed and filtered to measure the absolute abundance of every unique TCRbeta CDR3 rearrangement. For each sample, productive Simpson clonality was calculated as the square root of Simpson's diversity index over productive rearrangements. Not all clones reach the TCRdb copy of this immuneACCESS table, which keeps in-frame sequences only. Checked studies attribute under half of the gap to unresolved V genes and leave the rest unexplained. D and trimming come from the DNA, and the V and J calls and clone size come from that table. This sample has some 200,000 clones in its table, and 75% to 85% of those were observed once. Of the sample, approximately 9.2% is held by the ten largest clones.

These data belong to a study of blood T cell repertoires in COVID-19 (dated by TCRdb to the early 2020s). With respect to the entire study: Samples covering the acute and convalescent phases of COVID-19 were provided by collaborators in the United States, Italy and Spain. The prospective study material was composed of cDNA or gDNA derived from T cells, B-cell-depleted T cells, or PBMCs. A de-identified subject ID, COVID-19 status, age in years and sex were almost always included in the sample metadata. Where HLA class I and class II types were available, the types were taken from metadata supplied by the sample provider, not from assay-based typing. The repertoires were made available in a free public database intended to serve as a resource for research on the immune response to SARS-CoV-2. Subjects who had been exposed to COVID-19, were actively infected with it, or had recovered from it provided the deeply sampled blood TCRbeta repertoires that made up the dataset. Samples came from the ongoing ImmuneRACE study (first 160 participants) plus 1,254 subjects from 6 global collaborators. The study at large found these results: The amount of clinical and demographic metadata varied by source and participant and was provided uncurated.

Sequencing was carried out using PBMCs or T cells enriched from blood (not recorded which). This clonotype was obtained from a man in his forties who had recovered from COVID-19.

The bases are TGTGCCAGCAGTTTCCAGGGGGCTAAGGACGGCTACACCTTC. It specifies CASSFQGAKDGYTF. The sequence is built from TRBV28 and TRBJ1-2; 8 bases in between match TRBD1. The CDR3 holds 14 amino acids from the cysteine to the phenylalanine. Only the CDR3 DNA stays, 42 bases, in frame from base 1. Unmatched junction bases come to 8, with V trimmed by 3 bases and J by 8 bases. The germline V gene specifies MDHEN as CDR1 and SYDVKM as CDR2.